Here is one T cell receptor (beta chain) with its context. Its antigen is not identified. Losses at the gene ends were 3 bases for V and 5 bases for J; bases not matched to a gene: 8. Per the germline V gene, CDR1 is MGHRA and CDR2 is YSYEKL. The CDR3 runs 15 residues. The data were obtained in a study of blood T cells in healthy people across ages. It was with a sample-barcoded 5' primer and a J-beta primer mix that a second PCR of about 6 to 12 cycles was run. A single record per CDR3 protein comes from TCRdb applying MiXCR to the 5' RACE reads. The sample includes 700,000 or so distinct CDR3 sequences, 22% of them seen just once. Study-wide results and limits: Not knowing donor CMV status may have confounded expanded clonotype changes.

The sample taken for sequencing was blood. The source of this sequence is a man between 65 and 79 years old in good health. The chain couples TRBV4-1 to TRBJ1-1; 8 positions agree with TRBD1. CDR3 region: CASSQTDRETTEAFF. DNA for the CDR3: TGCGCCAGCAGCCAGACGGACAGGGAAACAACTGAAGCTTTCTTT.